The sequence of this TCR beta chain was determined in a study of cytomegalovirus exposure and HLA in healthy donors (dated by TCRdb to the late 2010s). Background for the entire study: According to an earlier analysis of 587 of the donors, about 170 million T cells yielded some 110 million unique TCR beta sequences and 276 Gb of sequence data. An early release that covered about 600 HLA-typed donors contained approximately 300 gigabases of sequencing data and 70 million to 100 million unique TCR sequences. The genetic ancestry cluster associated with self-reported Caucasian donors included over 65% of the approximately 400 genotyped donors. The study was designed to test whether signatures of past pathogen exposure could be identified by cataloging public T cell receptors. Using immunosequencing, the study profiled T cell repertoires from fewer than 700 subjects and related those repertoires to cytomegalovirus serostatus. In addition to the first cohort of approximately 650 subjects, a separate validation cohort of approximately 130 different subjects was used. To predict cytomegalovirus infection status, the study combined high-throughput TCR immunosequencing, statistical association of individual TCRs with disease status, and machine learning. To study patterns of TCR occurrence, a later analysis re-analyzed previously published TCR beta repertoires from hundreds of donors and added high-resolution HLA genotyping. The later analysis used no new phenotypic data to find candidate immune exposures, relying instead on TCR beta sequences and their occurrence across donors. An earlier analysis of some 500 of the donors applied high-throughput TCR beta sequencing to assess whether each TCR beta V gene segment acted as functional or pseudogenic. Donor age, sex, ethnicity and CMV serostatus were collected together with the repertoire data. In a later genetic analysis, genome-wide SNP genotypes for about 65% of the roughly 700 donors were used, and that subset was treated as a discovery cohort. All discovery cohort repertoires had been generated using a single sequencing platform. HLA typing included class I and class II loci at four-digit resolution. Typing coverage varied by locus: roughly 620-640 donors for A, B, C, DRB1 and DQB1; approximately 520 for DQA1; approximately 570 for DPA1; around 490 for DPB1. About five DR-DQ haplotypes were handled as single units for association and clustering because linkage in the cohort was strong. Across 398 genotyped donors of the cohort, an average of approximately 220,000 unique TCR beta nucleotide sequences per donor were sequenced, and approximately 17% of those sequences were non-productive.

Study-wide findings and limitations: In a later genetic analysis, fewer N-insertions in productive TCRs were reported among donors in an Asian-associated ancestry cluster than the roughly 700-donor mean. Some IMGT-functional V segments, including TRBV6-2 and TRBV6-3, could not be told apart with the 87-base-pair reads, so those segments were excluded. It was suggested by the authors that the approach could potentially be generalized to other disease states and immunological phenotypes. In a later analysis, most CMV-associated TCR beta chains were found to appear HLA-restricted, with HLA associations seemingly driven largely by CMV exposure. Assigning TCR associations to individual alleles was difficult when HLA alleles, especially DR and DQ, strongly co-occurred. In a later analysis, several top co-occurrence clusters were reported to appear linked to parvovirus B19, influenza, CMV and Epstein-Barr virus. A further reported finding was that TCR beta sequences accurately predicted the HLA-A and HLA-B alleles for most subjects in the first cohort. According to a later analysis, TCR association rates differed among HLA loci, with DRB1 alleles showing the most associated TCRs and HLA-C alleles showing the fewest. A few of the identified cytomegalovirus-associated TCR beta chains were confirmed in vitro to be specific for cytomegalovirus antigens. Sequencing depth was assumed to be roughly uniform across donors in the presence/absence analyses, though that assumption may not hold. Cytomegalovirus status was reported to be diagnosed by the classifier with high specificity and sensitivity in both the original and validation cohorts. In an earlier analysis of roughly 500 of the donors, most TCR beta V segments appeared in productive rearrangements about 87% or about 30% of the time, broadly matching IMGT annotations. In this cohort, only TCR beta chains were sequenced, and detectable features were limited by the absence of alpha or paired-chain data. Because counts were too low, roughly 16 rarely observed V segments, including chromosome 9 orphons, were left out of the earlier analysis of roughly 600 of the donors. Correlated functional status among segregating V segments might reflect linkage disequilibrium, but an unknown experimental factor could not be ruled out. V-gene and J-gene trimming of TCR beta chains was associated with a missense DCLRE1C variant in a later genetic analysis, and the association was replicated in an independent cohort. Specific HLA alleles were associated with around 18,000 TCR beta sequences at a false discovery rate of 0.05 in a later analysis. A cluster of highly shared sequence variants was judged likely to represent a technical artifact of the sequencing pipeline. Most TCR sequences were observed very rarely across donors, whereas some public TCRs were present in many individuals. The only immune exposure information available for the cohort was CMV serostatus. In a later analysis, HLA-associated TCR beta chains were found to be more clonally expanded and to have lower generation probabilities than equally common non-associated chains. A total of 164 TCR beta chains were listed by the study as associated with cytomegalovirus. Because HLA typing was unavailable for some donors at each locus, only the typed subset was used in association tests.

With regard to this clone: Its cognate antigen has yet to be identified. No base quality information exists; no much larger clone differs at one position.

The CDR1 and CDR2 encoded by the germline V gene (reference sequence) are SGHNT and YYREEE. Between the V and J ends, shortened by 4 bases and 2 bases respectively, the junction contains 10 bases. The CDR3 spans 14 residues, from the cysteine through the phenylalanine. Of the read, only the CDR3 DNA is kept; its 42 bases are in frame from base 1. The cohort comprised some 700 healthy bone marrow donors. Cohort members were all nominally healthy when sampled, although unrecorded immune exposures were likely present. The donor was CMV seropositive and belonged to the group of 250 to 300 seropositive cohort members. Each donor provided a peripheral blood sample, and peripheral blood mononuclear cells were used for TCR beta sequencing. Genomic DNA extraction from the blood cell samples was performed with the Qiagen DNeasy Blood Extraction Kit. To prepare the library, the immunoSEQ multiplex PCR assay was applied. For the multiplex PCR, a mixture combining 60 forward primers for TCR Vbeta segments and 13 reverse primers for TCR Jbeta segments was used. The CDR3 region of rearranged TCR beta genes was amplified from genomic DNA with a multiplex PCR assay. Amplified TCR beta libraries were sequenced as 87-base-pair reads on the Illumina HiSeq System. On the authors' methods: A later analysis tallied roughly 80 million unique TCR beta chains across the 666 repertoires, and some 10 million of those chains were shared by two or more donors. Raw reads were error-corrected and collapsed into unique sequences with a nearest-neighbor algorithm that merged closely related sequences to remove PCR and sequencing errors. To assign V, D and J gene segments, CDR3 sequences were aligned to IMGT reference sequences. Each retained sequence needed at least a six-nucleotide match to both a V gene segment and a J gene segment. A rearrangement counted as productive if the CDR3 had no stop codons and remained in frame with V and J, and every other rearrangement counted as non-productive. Following IMGT convention, CDR3 was defined as the stretch from the second conserved V-encoded cysteine up to the conserved J-encoded phenylalanine. The earlier analysis of fewer than 700 of the donors excluded sequences that lacked an unambiguous match to a single V gene segment. In an earlier analysis of more than 500 of the donors, a V segment was called functional when productive rearrangements were above 56.7%, and segregating when the standard deviation between donors exceeded 5%. A statistical classification framework was built to diagnose cytomegalovirus status from the catalog of TCR beta chain sequences. In a later analysis, TCR nucleotide sequences were compared against IMGT/GENE-DB human TR gene sequences so that V and J genes could be assigned. In a later analysis, CDR3 sequences and most-parsimonious VDJ recombination scenarios were assigned using the TCRdist pipeline. In a later analysis, every TCR beta chain was defined by the combination of its CDR3 amino acid sequence and its V-gene family, and reads without a unique V-gene family were dropped. To address suspected cross-contamination and a sequencing artifact, a later analysis removed roughly 640 highly shared, low-generation-probability nucleotide sequences. A later analysis calculated a clonal expansion index for each public chain from normalized within-repertoire ranks of inferred template counts. In a later analysis, generation probabilities were computed with a VDJ recombination model fitted to out-of-frame rearrangements, and the resulting probabilities were checked against IGoR. Hypergeometric tests were used in a later analysis to score TCR-TCR, TCR-HLA and TCR-CMV co-occurrence, with a repertoire-size bias correction applied to the TCR pairs. To estimate false discovery rates, a later analysis permuted the HLA or CMV assignments 20 times. In a later analysis, co-occurring TCRs were grouped using DBSCAN, with TCRdist sequence similarity added in when clustering inside HLA-allele-positive subsets. For co-occurrence clustering, repertoires with fewer than 30,000 or more than 120,000 public chains were excluded, along with five repertoires with anomalous nucleotide sharing. What TCRdb holds here is the immuneACCESS table cut down to in-frame rearrangements. Part of the clones is not present; checked against another copy, under half of the missing clones reflect an unresolved V gene, and the others are unexplained. The V and J calls and the clone size are those of that table, but D and trimming were determined from the DNA. The table for this sample lists about 170,000 clones; nearly 80% of them were counted only once. The ten largest clones represent around 0.89% of the sample.

The receptor chain draws on TRBV5-4 and TRBJ1-5; the D gene is possibly TRBD1, with 6 bases matching. The TCR originated in a woman aged 50 to 60 in good health and CMV-seropositive. Sequenced input: PBMCs. Here the CDR3 is given as CASSPGGGNQPQHF. In nucleotide form, the sequence is TGTGCCAGCAGCCCGGGGGGCGGCAATCAGCCCCAGCATTTT.